One and the same sample provided the 27 T cell receptor beta chains below, sequenced in a study of vaccination and CD4 T cells after COVID-19 (dated 2022 in TCRdb). Which antigens these TCRs recognize remains unknown. This specimen's treatment or condition label, interpreted: roughly 11-day PBMC culture with coronavirus spike peptide pools or control peptides (ViraFEST assay). Receptor libraries were prepared by PCR. Data came from an Illumina iSeq 100. DNA from cultured CD4+ T cells underwent TCR sequencing with the Oncomine TCR Beta short-read assay at the Johns Hopkins FTIC core. The public reads were quality trimmed at Q25 with fastp and then assembled into clones with MiXCR by TCRdb, keeping productive beta chains. One record per CDR3 amino acid sequence lists the most common genes and DNA. Across this sample there are 9,500 to 15,000 distinct CDR3 sequences, with about 50% seen only once. The ten largest clones represent around a third of the sample.

Specimen: CD4+ T cells from blood, cultured in vitro. These receptor sequences come from a human donor who had recovered from COVID-19.

The genes are TRBV27 and TRBJ2-7; perhaps TRBD1 as D (6 bases). The CDR3 is made up of 14 amino acids. Germline loops: CDR1 MNHEY, CDR2 SMNVEV (reference sequence). Deletions cut 3 bases from V and 6 bases from J, with 15 bases between. The CDR3 here is CASSFRDTPGEQYF. The CDR3 DNA is TGTGCCAGCAGTTTCCGGGACACACCAGGCGAGCAGTACTTC.

This chain connects TRBV4-3 to TRBJ1-4; D ambiguous. Germline-derived CDR1 and CDR2 are LGHNA and YSLEER. The CDR3 has 16 residues. Trimming took off 0 bases at V and 8 bases at J, with 16 bases between the two ends. CDR3 loop: CASSQDTAGRVEKLFF. Here the CDR3 DNA reads TGCGCCAGCAGCCAAGACACAGCGGGGAGAGTCGAAAAACTGTTTTTT.

The chain recombines TRBV24-1 with TRBJ2-5, with D perhaps matching TRBD2 (6 bases). The CDR3 covers 15 residues. Germline loops: CDR1 KGHDR, CDR2 SFDVKD. The ends were cut back, 2 bases at V and 5 bases at J, with 14 bases in the middle. CDR3 residues: CATSDSGTPAETQYF. As DNA, the CDR3 is TGTGCCACCAGTGATTCAGGGACTCCCGCCGAGACCCAGTACTTC.

This chain joins TRBV20-1 and TRBJ1-2; possibly TRBD1 for D (5 bases). Germline V CDR1 and CDR2: DFQATT, SNEGSKA (reference sequence). The germline V and J ends were trimmed by 6 bases and 2 bases, with 13 bases remaining between them. This CDR3 has 13 residues. CDR3 sequence: CSAIPQANYGYTF. The CDR3 DNA reads as TGCAGTGCGATCCCACAGGCCAACTATGGCTACACCTTC.

This clonotype was seen more than once but under ten times. V usage is TRBV20-1 and J usage is TRBJ1-5; 7 bases line up with TRBD1. This CDR3 has 16 residues. CDR1 is DFQATT, CDR2 SNEGSKA, per germline (reference sequence). With 6 bases clipped from V and 1 base from J, the junction kept 12 bases outside the gene matches. The CDR3 loop reads CSATDRVRGSNQPQHF. The DNA of the CDR3 is TGCAGTGCCACCGACAGGGTTAGGGGGAGCAATCAGCCCCAGCATTTT.

This chain connects TRBV19 to TRBJ1-6; 7 bases map to TRBD1. This CDR3 is 15 amino acids long. CDR1 and CDR2 (germline): LNHDA, SQIVND (reference sequence). Unmatched junction bases numbered 5, after V lost 5 bases and J lost 4 bases. CDR3 loop: CASSPGQAYNSPLHF. CDR3 bases: TGTGCCAGTAGTCCTGGACAGGCTTATAATTCACCCCTCCACTTT. The full variable domain, in which reference TRBV19 and TRBJ1-6 provide the parts outside the CDR3, is DGGITQSPKYLFRKEGQNVTLSCEQNLNHDAMYWYRQDPGQGLRLIYYSQIVNDFQKGDIAEGYSVSREKKESFPLTVTSAQKNPTAFYLCASSPGQAYNSPLHFGNGTRLTVT.

This clonotype showed up just a few times. The chain links TRBV2 to TRBJ2-5; D unresolved. There are 13 residues in the CDR3. CDR1 is SNHLY, CDR2 FYNNEI, per germline. V lost 4 bases and J 7 bases, leaving 13 bases between the germline ends. The CDR3 DNA is TGTGCCAGCAGTGTTGGCGACTCGGGGACCCAGTACTTC. Translation: CASSVGDSGTQYF.

Only one count was recorded for this clonotype. This chain connects TRBV7-9 to TRBJ2-1; 10 bases agree with TRBD2. Per germline, CDR1 SEHNR and CDR2 FQNEAQ (reference sequence). V trimming: 2 bases; J trimming: 7 bases; junction bases outside the gene matches: 8. CDR3 size: 16 residues. CDR3 nucleotides: TGTGCCAGCAGCTTACCCAGCGGGGGGGGGAAGAATGAGCAGTTCTTC. Its translation is CASSLPSGGGKNEQFF.

The V call is TRBV5-1, the J call TRBJ1-1, with TRBD1 as a possible D gene (6 bases). Germline V gene data show CDR1 as SGHRS and CDR2 as YFSETQ. V lost 5 bases and J 5 bases, leaving 31 bases between the germline ends. The CDR3 is 19 residues long. CDR3 bases: TGCGCCAGCAGGTCCCAATACAGGGTCGGGTGGGGTACGTGGACTGAAGCTTTCTTT. The encoded protein is CASRSQYRVGWGTWTEAFF.

The chain employs TRBV9 and TRBJ2-3; D remains unclear. With 0 bases removed from V and 1 base from J, the gap between germline ends came to 9 bases. The CDR3 length is 15 residues. Germline V gives CDR1 SGDLS, CDR2 YYNGEE. DNA of the CDR3: TGTGCCAGCAGCGTAGAAGGAAGCGGCACAGATACGCAGTATTTT. This gives the protein CASSVEGSGTDTQYF.

The gene calls are TRBV7-2 and TRBJ1-5; D may be TRBD1 (6 bases). The V end lost 4 bases, the J end lost 7 bases, and 8 bases lay between the germline ends. CDR1 and CDR2 from the germline V gene are SGHTA and FQGNSA. The length of the CDR3 is 12 residues. In DNA form, the CDR3 reads TGTGCCAGCAGCTCGAGGGGGCAGCCCCAGCATTTT. It codes for CASSSRGQPQHF.

The chain joins TRBV24-1 to TRBJ2-1; 9 nucleotides align to TRBD2. Germline V lookup: CDR1 KGHDR, CDR2 SFDVKD. V was pared by 6 bases and J by 7 bases, with 9 bases of the junction left unmatched. There are 15 residues in the CDR3. The CDR3 region is CATSSSGALPNEQFF. The CDR3 DNA follows: TGTGCCACCAGTTCTAGCGGGGCGCTGCCAAATGAGCAGTTCTTC.

The chain couples TRBV6-1 to TRBJ1-1; TRBD1 agrees at 8 bases. V shed 6 bases and J 5 bases; nucleotides not matched to a gene: 8. The CDR3 loop spans 14 amino acids. Germline assignment: CDR1 MNHNS and CDR2 SASEGT. The CDR3 nucleotides read TGTGCCAGCAGATTCCCCGGACAGGGTACTGAAGCTTTCTTT. Its translation is CASRFPGQGTEAFF.

The rearrangement joins TRBV20-1 to TRBJ2-5; 9 bases line up with TRBD1. This CDR3 is 13 amino acids long. Germline-derived CDR1 and CDR2 are DFQATT and SNEGSKA (reference sequence). V was pared by 4 bases and J by 5 bases, with 5 bases of the junction left unmatched. Here the CDR3 DNA reads TGCAGTGCTACCGGGACAGGGTTCGAGACCCAGTACTTC. Translating it yields CSATGTGFETQYF.

This clonotype was found a few times. The chain links TRBV4-1 to TRBJ1-4; 9 nucleotides align to TRBD1. Losses at the gene ends were 0 bases for V and 11 bases for J; bases not matched to a gene: 4. The CDR3 is 14 residues long. From germline, CDR1 is MGHRA and CDR2 YSYEKL. This CDR3 is CASSQEGTGWKLFF. The DNA of the CDR3 is TGCGCCAGCAGCCAAGAAGGGACAGGGTGGAAACTGTTTTTT.

The chain carries TRBV5-1 and TRBJ1-2; 7 bases fit TRBD1. Trimming cost V 0 bases and J 1 base; bases outside gene matches: 6. Germline V gives CDR1 SGHRS, CDR2 YFSETQ. The CDR3 totals 16 residues. The CDR3 loop is CASSLAKGGGNYGYTF. As DNA, the CDR3 is TGCGCCAGCAGCTTGGCCAAAGGGGGCGGTAACTATGGCTACACCTTC.

This clonotype is medium-sized in the sample. The chain couples TRBV12-3 or TRBV12-4 to TRBJ1-1; D remains ambiguous. V was pared by 7 bases and J by 4 bases, with 16 bases between. The CDR3 is 14 amino acids. CDR3 nucleotides: TGTGCCAGCAATCACGCCCTGGCTGGCACTGAAGCTTTCTTT. This codes for CASNHALAGTEAFF.

The chain combines TRBV11-3 with TRBJ2-5; tentatively, D is TRBD1 or TRBD2 (5 bases each). The germline V and J ends were trimmed by 3 bases and 4 bases, with 9 bases remaining between them. CDR1 is SGHNT and CDR2 is YENEEA in the germline V gene. The CDR3 loop spans 13 amino acids. The CDR3 DNA sequence: TGTGCCAGCAGCTTGGGGGTCCGAGAGACCCAGTACTTC. It yields the protein CASSLGVRETQYF.

This clonotype was seen more than once but under ten times. This chain joins TRBV10-3 and TRBJ2-3; possible D gene TRBD2, 7 bases. CDR1 is ENHRY and CDR2 is SYGVKD in the germline V gene. The CDR3 is made up of 16 amino acids. V was cut by 2 bases and J by 1 base, with 13 bases left in between. The CDR3 DNA reads TGTGCCATCAGTGAGATCGGGGGGCGGGGCACAGATACGCAGTATTTT. Amino acids: CAISEIGGRGTDTQYF.

The V and J genes are TRBV27 and TRBJ1-5; 10 bases line up with TRBD1. CDR1 and CDR2 from the germline V gene are MNHEY and SMNVEV (reference sequence). The CDR3 runs to 15 residues. J was trimmed by 3 bases and V by 7 bases; bases with no gene match: 6. The CDR3 DNA is TGTGCCAGCACTTCTGGGACAGGGGTCAATCAGCCCCAGCATTTT. As protein: CASTSGTGVNQPQHF.

V gene TRBV12-3 or TRBV12-4 combines with J gene TRBJ2-3, with 14 bases aligning to TRBD2. This CDR3 is built from 17 residues. J gave up 6 bases and V 1 base, and 6 bases lay outside the gene matches. CDR3 in DNA: TGTGCCAGCAGTTTAGACCGACTAGCGGGGGGGCCGGATACGCAGTATTTT. This sequence encodes CASSLDRLAGGPDTQYF.

CDR3 sequence reads: CASQNRGAEEQYF. CDR3 nucleotide sequence: TGTGCCAGCCAAAATCGGGGGGCTGAGGAGCAGTACTTC. V gene TRBV7-8 combines with J gene TRBJ2-7; weak D call: TRBD2 (7 bases). The V and J ends lost 8 bases and 7 bases respectively, with 18 bases between them. The CDR3 is 13 residues long. The V gene's germline CDR1 is SGHVS and CDR2 FQNEAQ.

The V and J genes are TRBV19 and TRBJ2-7; no clear D gene. This CDR3 contains 13 residues. CDR1 is LNHDA, CDR2 SQIVND, per germline (reference sequence). V gave up 4 bases and J gave up 6 bases, with 13 bases separating them. The CDR3: CASSSLGETEQYF. The CDR3 region has the DNA TGTGCCAGTAGTAGCCTTGGCGAGACCGAGCAGTACTTC. The whole variable domain, filled in from reference TRBV19 and TRBJ2-7, reads DGGITQSPKYLFRKEGQNVTLSCEQNLNHDAMYWYRQDPGQGLRLIYYSQIVNDFQKGDIAEGYSVSREKKESFPLTVTSAQKNPTAFYLCASSSLGETEQYFGPGTRLTVT.

The chain uses TRBV7-2 and TRBJ2-2, with D tentatively TRBD1 or TRBD2 (5 bases each). This CDR3 contains 15 residues. The ends were cut back, 5 bases at V and 4 bases at J, with 14 bases in the middle. Germline-derived CDR1 and CDR2 are SGHTA and FQGNSA. The CDR3 sequence: CASSPGRGSTGELFF. CDR3 DNA: TGTGCCAGCAGCCCCGGACGGGGCTCCACCGGGGAGCTGTTTTTT. The full variable domain, rest sourced from reference TRBV7-2 and TRBJ2-2, is GAGVSQSPSNKVTEKGKDVELRCDPISGHTALYWYRQSLGQGLEFLIYFQGNSAPDKSGLPSDRFSAERTGGSVSTLTIQRTQQEDSAVYLCASSPGRGSTGELFFGEGSRLTVL.

V is TRBV20-1 and J is TRBJ1-5; 10 nucleotides align to TRBD1. Unmatched junction bases numbered 8, after V lost 6 bases and J lost 3 bases. Looked up from germline, CDR1 is DFQATT and CDR2 is SNEGSKA (reference sequence). CDR3 length: 15 residues. The CDR3 sequence: CSARQGAPDNQPQHF. The CDR3 DNA reads as TGCAGTGCCCGACAGGGGGCGCCGGACAATCAGCCCCAGCATTTT.

V gene TRBV19 combines with J gene TRBJ2-3, with D possibly being TRBD1 or TRBD2 (5 bases each). The CDR3 extends over 16 amino acids. The germline CDR1 and CDR2 sequences are LNHDA and SQIVND (reference sequence). Trimming took 5 bases from V and 3 from J, leaving 18 bases between them. The CDR3 DNA is TGTGCCAGTAGTTCCCGGGGCTTCGGTGGTACAGATACGCAGTATTTT. This translates into CASSSRGFGGTDTQYF.

This clonotype occurred a few times. J is TRBJ2-6 and V is TRBV11-3; D is unresolved. Germline V gene data show CDR1 as SGHNT and CDR2 as YENEEA. The CDR3 loop spans 16 amino acids. The V end lost 1 base, the J end lost 1 base, and 8 bases lay between the germline ends. The DNA for the CDR3 is TGTGCCAGCAGCTTAGTCGGCGGATCTGGGGCCAACGTCCTGACTTTC. It translates to CASSLVGGSGANVLTF.